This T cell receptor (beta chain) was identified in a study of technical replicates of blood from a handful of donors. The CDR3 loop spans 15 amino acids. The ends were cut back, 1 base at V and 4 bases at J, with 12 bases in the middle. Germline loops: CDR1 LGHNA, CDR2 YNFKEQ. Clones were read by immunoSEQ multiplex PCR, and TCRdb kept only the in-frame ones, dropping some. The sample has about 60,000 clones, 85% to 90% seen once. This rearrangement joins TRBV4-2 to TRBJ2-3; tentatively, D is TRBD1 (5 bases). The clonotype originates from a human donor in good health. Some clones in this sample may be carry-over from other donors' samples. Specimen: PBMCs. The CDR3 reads CASSQGNSRADTQYF. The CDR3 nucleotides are TGTGCCAGCAGCCAAGGTAATAGCAGGGCAGATACGCAGTATTTT.